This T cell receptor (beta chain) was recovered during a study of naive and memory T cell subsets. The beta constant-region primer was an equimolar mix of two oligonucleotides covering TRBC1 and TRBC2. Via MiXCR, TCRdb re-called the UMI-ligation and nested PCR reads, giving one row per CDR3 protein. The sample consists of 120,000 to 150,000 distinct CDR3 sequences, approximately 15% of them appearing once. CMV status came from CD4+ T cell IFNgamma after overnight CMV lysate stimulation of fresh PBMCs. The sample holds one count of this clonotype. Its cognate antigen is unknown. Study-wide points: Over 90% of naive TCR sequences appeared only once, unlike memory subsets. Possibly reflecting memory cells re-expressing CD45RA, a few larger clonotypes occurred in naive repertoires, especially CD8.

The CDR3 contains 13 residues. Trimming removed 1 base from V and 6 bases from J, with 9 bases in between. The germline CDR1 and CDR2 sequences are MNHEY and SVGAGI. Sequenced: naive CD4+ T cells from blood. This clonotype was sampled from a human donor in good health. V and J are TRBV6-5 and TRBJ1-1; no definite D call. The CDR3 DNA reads TGTGCCAGCAGTTACTACCAGGACGCTGAAGCTTTCTTT. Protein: CASSYYQDAEAFF.